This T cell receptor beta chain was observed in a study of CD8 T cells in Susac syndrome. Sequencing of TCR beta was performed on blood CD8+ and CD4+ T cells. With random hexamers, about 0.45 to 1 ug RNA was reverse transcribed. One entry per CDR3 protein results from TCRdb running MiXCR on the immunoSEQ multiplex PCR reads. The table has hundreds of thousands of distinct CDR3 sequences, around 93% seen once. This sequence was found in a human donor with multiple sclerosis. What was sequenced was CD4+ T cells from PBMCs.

In nucleotides, the CDR3 is TGCGCCAGCAGCTTGGTTTCCAGGGGAGGAGAGACCCAGTACTTC. Its translation: CASSLVSRGGETQYF. V is TRBV5-1 and J is TRBJ2-5, with D perhaps assigned TRBD1 or TRBD2 (6 bases each). CDR1 SGHRS and CDR2 YFSETQ come from the germline V gene. The CDR3 loop spans 15 amino acids. V lost 0 bases and J 4 bases, leaving 13 bases between the germline ends.